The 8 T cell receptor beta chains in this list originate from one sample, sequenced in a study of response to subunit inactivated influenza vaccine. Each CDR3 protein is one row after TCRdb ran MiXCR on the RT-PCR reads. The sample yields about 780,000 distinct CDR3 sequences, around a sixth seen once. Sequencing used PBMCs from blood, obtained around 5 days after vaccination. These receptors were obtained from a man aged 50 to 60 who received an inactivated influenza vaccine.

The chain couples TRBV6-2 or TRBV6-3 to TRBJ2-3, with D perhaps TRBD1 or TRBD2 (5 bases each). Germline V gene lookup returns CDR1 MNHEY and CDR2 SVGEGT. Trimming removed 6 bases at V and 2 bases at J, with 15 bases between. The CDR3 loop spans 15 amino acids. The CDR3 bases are TGTGCCAGCAGCGACTTAAGGGACCCCACAGATACGCAGTATTTT. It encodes CASSDLRDPTDTQYF.

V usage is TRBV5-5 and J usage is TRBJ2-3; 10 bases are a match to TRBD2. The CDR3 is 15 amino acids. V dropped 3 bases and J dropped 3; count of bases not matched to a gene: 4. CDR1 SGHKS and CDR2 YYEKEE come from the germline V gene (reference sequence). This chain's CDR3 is CASSSSGRVTDTQYF. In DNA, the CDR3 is TGTGCCAGCAGCTCTAGCGGGAGAGTGACAGATACGCAGTATTTT.

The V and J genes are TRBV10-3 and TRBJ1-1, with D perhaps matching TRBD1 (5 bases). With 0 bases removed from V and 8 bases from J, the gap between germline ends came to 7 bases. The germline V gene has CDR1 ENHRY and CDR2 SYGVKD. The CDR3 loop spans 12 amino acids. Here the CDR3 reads CAISESGGEAFF. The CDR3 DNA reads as TGTGCCATCAGTGAGTCGGGGGGAGAAGCTTTCTTT.

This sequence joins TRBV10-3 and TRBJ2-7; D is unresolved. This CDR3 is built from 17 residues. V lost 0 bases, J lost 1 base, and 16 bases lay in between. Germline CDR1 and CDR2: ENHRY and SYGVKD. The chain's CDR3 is CAISESLGLLSSYEQYF. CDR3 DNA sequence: TGTGCCATCAGTGAGTCCTTAGGGCTGTTGTCGTCCTACGAGCAGTACTTC.

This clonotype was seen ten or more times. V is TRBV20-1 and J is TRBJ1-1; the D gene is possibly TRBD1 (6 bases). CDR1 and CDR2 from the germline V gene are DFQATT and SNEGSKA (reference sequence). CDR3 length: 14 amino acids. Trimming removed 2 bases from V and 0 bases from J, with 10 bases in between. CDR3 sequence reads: CSARPGHLNTEAFF. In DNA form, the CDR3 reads TGCAGTGCTAGACCGGGACACCTGAACACTGAAGCTTTCTTT.

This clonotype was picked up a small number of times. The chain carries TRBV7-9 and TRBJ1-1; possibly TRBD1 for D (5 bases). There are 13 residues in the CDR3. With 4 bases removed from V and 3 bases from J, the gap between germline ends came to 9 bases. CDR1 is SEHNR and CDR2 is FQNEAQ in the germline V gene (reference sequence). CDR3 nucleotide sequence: TGTGCCAGCAGCTCCGGGGCGGACACTGAAGCTTTCTTT. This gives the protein CASSSGADTEAFF.

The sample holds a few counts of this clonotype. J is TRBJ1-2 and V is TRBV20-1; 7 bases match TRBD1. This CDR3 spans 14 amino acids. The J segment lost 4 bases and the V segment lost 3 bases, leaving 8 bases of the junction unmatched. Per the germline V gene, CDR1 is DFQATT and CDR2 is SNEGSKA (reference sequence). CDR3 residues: CSASGQDILYGYTF. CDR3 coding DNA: TGCAGTGCTAGCGGACAGGACATTCTCTATGGCTACACCTTC.

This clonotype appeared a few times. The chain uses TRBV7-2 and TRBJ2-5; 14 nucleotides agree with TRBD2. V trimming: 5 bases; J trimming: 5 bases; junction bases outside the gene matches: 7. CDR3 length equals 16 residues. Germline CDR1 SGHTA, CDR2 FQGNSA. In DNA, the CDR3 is TGTGCCAGCAGCGAAGGACTAGCGGGAGGATGGGAGACCCAGTACTTC. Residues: CASSEGLAGGWETQYF.